The rows below give T cell receptor beta chains drawn from one sample of a study of shared T cell receptors in the human thymus. Only in-frame clones appear in the TCRdb table, and some are missing; sequencing was by immunoSEQ multiplex PCR. The sample consists of fewer than 700,000 clones, approximately 88% of them appearing once. These sequences were also reported in another study, on human thymus T cells.

Sequencing input: thymocytes. The origin of the receptors is a boy in the first two years of life with a congenital heart defect. CDR3s include the opening cysteine and the closing phenylalanine or tryptophan. The D gene is left open where the match is weak.

J gene,V gene,D gene,CDR3 protein
TRBJ2-1,TRBV9,-,CASSVGGDLVEQFF
TRBJ2-7,TRBV5-1,-,CASSFAEGVVYEQYF
TRBJ2-1,TRBV11-3,-,CASSLDYYNEQFF
TRBJ2-7,TRBV5-4,TRBD1,CASSSTGGQDEQYF
TRBJ1-1,TRBV9,-,CASSVTPSRDSMNTEAFF
TRBJ2-1,TRBV6-6,-,CASSRTRVLDEQFF
-,TRBV5-6,TRBD1,CASSSQGTEQYF
TRBJ1-6,TRBV5-6,TRBD1,CASTKQGTPGTNSPLHF
TRBJ2-7,TRBV7-2,TRBD1,CASSLRQGVYYEQYF
TRBJ2-3,TRBV4-1,TRBD2,CASSLQGSLAADTQYF
TRBJ2-3,TRBV7-2,-,CASSLGLGHADTQYF
TRBJ1-1,TRBV6-5,-,CATMGGARSTEAFF
TRBJ2-7,TRBV5-6,TRBD1,CASSRWDSSYEQYF
TRBJ2-1,TRBV29-1,TRBD2,CSVDLGLSGREGDNEQFF
TRBJ2-3,TRBV6-1,-,CASSVSDTQYF